This entry is about one TCR beta chain. Under the authors' procedure: Estimation of nucleated cell counts was performed using reference gene primer amplification. The method was immunoSEQ multiplex PCR; TCRdb's version includes in-frame clones alone and lacks a portion of them. V, J and clone size reflect that table, while D and trimming were determined from the DNA. The data hold about 200,000 clones, with approximately 87% observed a single time. The data belong to a study of blood T cell repertoires in COVID-19. Looking at the study overall: Researchers got acute and convalescent COVID-19 samples from the United States, Italy and Spain. T cells, B-cell-depleted T cells, or PBMCs supplied cDNA or gDNA.

The specimen was peripheral blood. This receptor was identified in a woman aged 45-60 years with acute or convalescent COVID-19.

The CDR3 sequence: CASSLETGSRDTQYF. The DNA of the CDR3 is TGTGCCAGCAGCTTAGAAACAGGGTCCAGGGATACGCAGTATTTT. The rearrangement links TRBV11-2 to TRBJ2-3, with a weak D call TRBD1 (6 bases). V dropped 0 bases and J dropped 6 bases, with 13 bases sitting between them. CDR3 length equals 15 residues. CDR1 is SGHAT, CDR2 FQNNGV, per germline.